The 11 T cell receptor beta chains given below trace back to one sample, sequenced in a study of blood T cell repertoires in COVID-19 (dated by TCRdb to about 2020). The library was obtained by the immunoSEQ multiplex PCR assay. The table was pulled from immuneACCESS by TCRdb, which kept in-frame rearrangements only. Such tables lose some clones; where checked, under half of the loss comes from unresolved V genes, and the rest has no known cause. The sample table contains roughly 100,000 clones; only one count was recorded for about 83% of them. The top ten constitute under 2% of the sample. The sequenced material came from peripheral blood. Source of these receptors: a man aged 70 or older with active or convalescent COVID-19.

In its sample, this clone was seen a few times. This chain links TRBV20-1 with TRBJ1-2; no firm D call. V lost 5 bases to trimming and J lost 8 bases, with 12 bases between them. This CDR3 spans 11 amino acids. CDR1 and CDR2 (germline): DFQATT, SNEGSKA (reference sequence). The CDR3: CSADSRLGYTF. CDR3 DNA sequence: TGCAGTGCTGACTCGAGGCTCGGCTACACCTTC.

The chain recombines TRBV5-3 with TRBJ1-2; weak D call: TRBD1 (6 bases). TRBV5-3 is designated an ORF whose function remains uncertain. Trimming removed 4 bases at V and 2 bases at J, with 18 bases between. The CDR3 is made up of 16 amino acids. In nucleotides, the CDR3 is TGTGCCAGAAGCCCCCAGGCCTCGACAGGAAACTATGGCTACACCTTC. Translated: CARSPQASTGNYGYTF.

This clone appeared a few times. The chain has TRBV19 and TRBJ1-1; tentative D call: TRBD1 (6 bases). The CDR3 runs to 13 residues. In germline, CDR1 is LNHDA, CDR2 SQIVND (reference sequence). V lost 4 bases and J lost 6, with 12 bases in between. This CDR3 reads CASSRNRASEAFF. In DNA, the CDR3 is TGTGCCAGTAGTAGGAACAGGGCGTCTGAAGCTTTCTTT.

The rearrangement joins TRBV7-9 to TRBJ1-1, with TRBD1 matching over 7 bases. From germline, CDR1 is SEHNR and CDR2 FQNEAQ (reference sequence). The trim removed 4 bases at V and 0 bases at J, leaving 5 bases unmatched. The CDR3 extends over 15 amino acids. The CDR3: CASSSRGQMNTEAFF. The CDR3 DNA follows: TGTGCCAGCAGCTCAAGGGGGCAGATGAACACTGAAGCTTTCTTT.

This clone was picked up one time. This rearrangement joins TRBV28 to TRBJ1-1, with D hard to call. The CDR3 consists of 15 residues. Germline CDR1 MDHEN, CDR2 SYDVKM. V was pared by 5 bases and J by 4 bases, with 17 bases between. The CDR3 loop is CASSTRTSGVTEAFF. The CDR3 region has the DNA TGTGCCAGCAGTACCCGTACTTCCGGGGTCACTGAAGCTTTCTTT.

This chain connects TRBV9 to TRBJ2-1; no reliable D call. Germline V gene lookup returns CDR1 SGDLS and CDR2 YYNGEE. The V end lost 4 bases, the J end lost 0 bases, and 17 bases lay between the germline ends. The CDR3 is made up of 17 amino acids. The CDR3 sequence: CASSNIDSLSSYNEQFF. In DNA, the CDR3 is TGTGCCAGCAGCAATATCGACTCCTTGAGCTCCTACAATGAGCAGTTCTTC.

This rearrangement joins TRBV19 to TRBJ2-1; 13 nucleotides agree with TRBD2. From germline, CDR1 is LNHDA and CDR2 SQIVND (reference sequence). The ends lost 1 base at V and 0 bases at J; junction bases unmatched: 6. The CDR3 runs to 19 residues. The CDR3, as DNA: TGTGCCAGTAGTATAGGACTAGCGGGGGGCCCTAGCTCCTACAATGAGCAGTTCTTC. Translating it yields CASSIGLAGGPSSYNEQFF.

The CDR3 region has the DNA TGTGCCAGTAGCCAGACTAGCGGGGGAACGTACCTTGCGACCCAGTACTTC. It specifies CASSQTSGGTYLATQYF. The chain is built from TRBV19 and TRBJ2-5; 12 nucleotides align to TRBD2. The V segment lost 6 bases and the J segment 7 bases; nucleotides outside the gene matches: 15. There are 17 residues in the CDR3. Per the germline V gene, CDR1 is LNHDA and CDR2 is SQIVND (reference sequence).

The chain has TRBV6-5 and TRBJ2-2, with D possibly TRBD1 on 8 matching bases. There are 15 residues in the CDR3. The germline V and J ends were trimmed by 6 bases and 7 bases, with 18 bases remaining between them. Germline CDR1 is MNHEY and CDR2 is SVGAGI. The CDR3 spells CASRRGDRSIGELFF. CDR3 in DNA: TGTGCCAGCAGACGGGGGGACAGGTCGATCGGGGAGCTGTTTTTT.

The gene calls are TRBV7-8 and TRBJ2-1; D unclear. Germline CDR1 and CDR2: SGHVS and FQNEAQ. The CDR3 runs 12 residues. Trimming took off 1 base at V and 7 bases at J, with 5 bases between the two ends. CDR3 in amino acids: CASSLDPNEQFF. The CDR3 nucleotides read TGTGCCAGCAGCTTAGATCCAAATGAGCAGTTCTTC.

This rearrangement joins TRBV12-3 or TRBV12-4 to TRBJ2-3, with D unresolved. With 6 bases removed from V and 0 bases from J, the gap between germline ends came to 7 bases. This CDR3 is built from 13 residues. Here the CDR3 reads CASRITSTDTQYF. The CDR3 DNA follows: TGTGCCAGCAGAATAACTAGCACAGATACGCAGTATTTT.